This T cell receptor (beta chain) was observed in a study of prognosis after radiotherapy for stage I lung cancer. As for the study in general: About 14 patients presented with newly diagnosed primary stage I lung tumors, and roughly 5 carried oligometastatic NSCLC following surgical resection of the primary tumor.

Template was genomic DNA; TCR beta CDR3 amplified in two multiplex PCR rounds. Individual primers that were specific to each TRBV and TRBJ gene served in first-round PCR. From the multiplex PCR reads, TCRdb called clonotypes with MiXCR, one entry per CDR3 protein. The sample has fewer than 40,000 distinct CDR3 sequences; approximately 29% are singletons. The CDR3 totals 15 residues. Trimming removed 0 bases at V and 9 bases at J, with 12 bases between. The germline gives CDR1 ENHRY, CDR2 SYGVKD. At least ten counts were recorded for this clonotype. The target antigen is unknown. General study results and limits: Where distant metastases developed, patients had lower Shannon entropy after stereotactic body radiation therapy.

The sequencing used PBMCs, collected before or after stereotactic body radiation therapy (not recorded which). The V call is TRBV10-3, the J call TRBJ1-6; D may be TRBD1 (5 bases). The sequence came from a donor aged 50 or older with non-small cell lung cancer. DNA for the CDR3: TGTGCCATCAGTGAGTCTGACAGACGAGGTTCACCCCTCCACTTT. Amino acids: CAISESDRRGSPLHF.